This entry lists 22 T cell receptor beta chains sequenced from one sample in a study of response to subunit inactivated influenza vaccine. In TCRdb, the RT-PCR reads were re-called with MiXCR into one record per CDR3 protein. Altogether roughly 650,000 distinct CDR3 sequences are present, 13% to 15% being singletons, with the ten largest covering 6% to 9.5%. Source: PBMCs from blood, taken 14 to 15 days before vaccination. The receptors shown here come from a man aged 45 to 65 who received an inactivated influenza vaccine.

This clonotype came up many times. The chain is built from TRBV7-2 and TRBJ2-1, with TRBD1 matching 7 bases. CDR1 is SGHTA, CDR2 FQGNSA, per germline. V trimming: 2 bases; J trimming: 8 bases; junction bases outside the gene matches: 6. The CDR3 covers 14 residues. The chain's CDR3 is CASSLSNDRDEQFF. DNA for the CDR3: TGTGCCAGCAGCTTATCGAATGACAGGGATGAGCAGTTCTTC.

This clonotype has more than one count but fewer than ten. The chain couples TRBV7-8 to TRBJ1-4; TRBD1 matches at 9 bases. Germline assignment: CDR1 SGHVS and CDR2 FQNEAQ. The CDR3 consists of 13 residues. V dropped 4 bases and J dropped 11; count of bases not matched to a gene: 5. The CDR3 sequence is CASSSDRGRKLFF. DNA of the CDR3: TGTGCCAGCAGCTCAGACAGGGGGAGGAAACTGTTTTTT.

The chain employs TRBV4-1 and TRBJ1-6, with D possibly matching TRBD1 (6 bases). The CDR3 is made up of 19 amino acids. Deletions cut 1 base from V and 8 bases from J, with 24 bases between. The germline V gene has CDR1 MGHRA and CDR2 YSYEKL. CDR3 region: CASSQVPRGRDFLYSPLHF. The CDR3 region has the DNA TGCGCCAGCAGCCAAGTCCCTCGGGGGCGGGATTTCTTATATTCACCCCTCCACTTT.

This clonotype was found a few times. This chain uses TRBV2 with TRBJ1-1, with a weak D call TRBD1 (5 bases). The V end lost 11 bases, the J end lost 4 bases, and 14 bases lay between the germline ends. CDR3 length equals 12 residues. Per germline, CDR1 SNHLY and CDR2 FYNNEI. CDR3: CAGLIGATEAFF. CDR3 in DNA: TGTGCCGGCCTAATTGGGGCCACTGAAGCTTTCTTT.

This clonotype was seen many times. The chain recombines TRBV7-8 with TRBJ1-5, with D possibly TRBD1 on 5 matching bases. Trimming removed 5 bases from V and 3 bases from J, with 14 bases in between. The CDR3 extends over 15 amino acids. The germline V gene encodes CDR1 SGHVS and CDR2 FQNEAQ. This CDR3 is CASSASDTLNQPQHF. DNA for the CDR3: TGTGCCAGCAGCGCCTCGGACACCCTCAATCAGCCCCAGCATTTT.

The chain is built from TRBV7-9 and TRBJ2-3; TRBD1 matches at 8 bases. Per germline, CDR1 SEHNR and CDR2 FQNEAQ (reference sequence). V lost 3 bases, J lost 8 bases, and 1 base stayed unmatched. This CDR3 region has 12 residues. The CDR3 nucleotides are TGTGCCAGCAGCTTGACAGGGGTTACGCAGTATTTT. As protein: CASSLTGVTQYF.

V and J are TRBV30 and TRBJ1-5; no definite D call. This CDR3 contains 13 residues. CDR1 is GTSNPN and CDR2 is SVGIG in the germline V gene (reference sequence). V was cut by 0 bases and J by 8 bases, with 11 bases left in between. CDR3 region: CAWSVHAVEPQHF. CDR3 in DNA: TGTGCCTGGAGTGTGCATGCCGTCGAGCCCCAGCATTTT.

The chain links TRBV5-6 to TRBJ2-5, with 9 bases lining up with TRBD2. The V gene end was trimmed by 3 bases and the J gene end by 4 bases; junction bases not matched to a gene: 13. CDR3 length: 17 amino acids. In germline, CDR1 is SGHDT, CDR2 YYEEEE. CDR3 sequence (DNA): TGTGCCAGCAGCTGGGGCGTCCTAGCGGGATATTCAGAGACCCAGTACTTC. Protein sequence: CASSWGVLAGYSETQYF.

CDR3 DNA sequence: TGTGCCAGCAGCCAAAATAACATGGGCCACGAGCAGTACTTC. It translates to CASSQNNMGHEQYF. This sequence joins TRBV3-1 and TRBJ2-7; D is uncertain. Looked up from germline, CDR1 is LGHDT and CDR2 is YNNKEL (reference sequence). V was clipped by 2 bases and J by 5 bases, with 13 bases between them. The length of the CDR3 is 14 residues.

This clonotype was observed a handful of times. The chain combines TRBV6-5 with TRBJ2-5, with 8 bases identical to TRBD2. CDR1 is MNHEY, CDR2 SVGAGI, per germline. V shed 2 bases and J 4 bases; nucleotides not matched to a gene: 6. This CDR3 contains 15 residues. The CDR3 loop reads CASSYGIAGIETQYF. In nucleotides, the CDR3 is TGTGCCAGCAGTTACGGGATAGCGGGGATAGAGACCCAGTACTTC.

This clonotype showed up just a few times. The CDR3, as DNA: TGTGCCAGCAGCAAGGGGACAAGCCGGTCCACCGAGCAGTACTTC. Translating gives CASSKGTSRSTEQYF. The V gene is TRBV5-5, the J gene TRBJ2-7, with D perhaps TRBD1 (6 bases). CDR3 size: 15 residues. V was pared by 4 bases and J by 6 bases, with 20 bases between. In germline, CDR1 is SGHKS, CDR2 YYEKEE (reference sequence).

This chain uses TRBV29-1 with TRBJ2-1, with TRBD2 identical over 12 bases. The germline gives CDR1 SQVTM, CDR2 ANQGSEA. CDR3 length equals 14 residues. Unmatched junction bases numbered 10, after V lost 1 base and J lost 15 bases. Here the CDR3 reads CSVEGGTSGPSVFF. The CDR3 DNA follows: TGCAGCGTTGAAGGCGGGACTAGCGGGCCGTCGGTGTTCTTC.

This chain joins TRBV11-1 and TRBJ2-3, with D perhaps assigned TRBD1 or TRBD2 (5 bases each). Trimming pared 4 bases from V and 2 bases from J, leaving 13 bases between. The CDR3 is made up of 15 amino acids. Germline CDR1 is SGHAT and CDR2 is FQDESV (reference sequence). The CDR3 sequence: CASSSNLGDTDTQYF. The CDR3 bases are TGTGCCAGCAGCTCGAATTTGGGGGACACAGATACGCAGTATTTT.

V and J are TRBV4-2 and TRBJ2-6; 9 nucleotides line up with TRBD2. Germline V gene sequence: CDR1 LGHNA, CDR2 YNFKEQ. V dropped 4 bases and J dropped 2; count of bases not matched to a gene: 6. CDR3 length: 17 residues. The CDR3 DNA follows: TGTGCCAGCAGCCCCCGCGGGGGGGCGGCTGGGGCCAACGTCCTGACTTTC. This translates into CASSPRGGAAGANVLTF.

This chain's CDR3 is CASSSGYRTLGTEAFF. The CDR3 DNA is TGTGCCAGCAGCTCCGGCTACCGTACCCTGGGCACTGAAGCTTTCTTT. The chain recombines TRBV7-9 with TRBJ1-1; D remains ambiguous. Germline V gene sequence: CDR1 SEHNR, CDR2 FQNEAQ (reference sequence). The CDR3 covers 16 residues. V shed 4 bases and J shed 4 bases, with 19 bases lying between them. The whole variable domain, filled in from reference TRBV7-9 and TRBJ1-1, reads DTGVSQNPRHKITKRGQNVTFRCDPISEHNRLYWYRQTLGQGPEFLTYFQNEAQLEKSRLLSDRFSAERPKGSFSTLEIQRTEQGDSAMYLCASSSGYRTLGTEAFFGQGTRLTVV.

This sequence joins TRBV12-3 or TRBV12-4 and TRBJ2-5; 8 nucleotides match TRBD2. Trimming cost V 2 bases and J 4 bases; bases outside gene matches: 6. The CDR3 extends over 15 amino acids. CDR3 coding DNA: TGTGCCAGCAGTTTACAGGCGCTAGCGGGAGAGACCCAGTACTTC. Its protein product is CASSLQALAGETQYF.

The sample holds many counts of this clonotype. This rearrangement joins TRBV6-1 to TRBJ2-7; 7 nucleotides line up with TRBD1. The CDR3 spans 14 residues. Germline loops: CDR1 MNHNS, CDR2 SASEGT. Unmatched junction bases numbered 12, after V lost 8 bases and J lost 5 bases. This CDR3 reads CASGMGQSGNEQYF. DNA of the CDR3: TGTGCCAGCGGAATGGGACAGTCGGGTAACGAGCAGTACTTC.

This clonotype was seen only a few times. The rearrangement links TRBV12-3 or TRBV12-4 to TRBJ1-1, with TRBD1 as a possible D gene (6 bases). The CDR3 has 14 residues. The V end lost 2 bases, the J end lost 0 bases, and 7 bases lay between the germline ends. The CDR3 sequence: CASSLSGVNTEAFF. CDR3 bases: TGTGCCAGCAGTTTATCAGGGGTGAACACTGAAGCTTTCTTT.

The chain has TRBV20-1 and TRBJ2-2; D tentatively reads TRBD1 or TRBD2 (6 bases each). The CDR3 consists of 13 residues. Per germline, CDR1 DFQATT and CDR2 SNEGSKA (reference sequence). Trimming pared 1 base from V and 6 bases from J, leaving 9 bases between. In nucleotides, the CDR3 is TGCAGTGCTAGAGGAGGGGGGCCCGGGGAGCTGTTTTTT. Translation gives CSARGGGPGELFF.

The rearrangement links TRBV5-1 to TRBJ1-3; D gene ambiguous. In germline, CDR1 is SGHRS, CDR2 YFSETQ. This CDR3 spans 15 amino acids. Between the trimmed V and J ends, which lost 1 base and 4 bases, there was a span of 12 bases. The CDR3 region is CASSLSANLGNTIYF. The DNA of the CDR3 is TGCGCCAGCAGCTTGTCGGCCAATCTCGGAAACACCATATATTTT.

The chain combines TRBV5-1 with TRBJ2-7, with TRBD2 matching 13 bases. Germline V gene sequence: CDR1 SGHRS, CDR2 YFSETQ. The CDR3 sequence is 16 residues long. J gave up 4 bases and V 4 bases, and 8 bases lay outside the gene matches. The CDR3 sequence is CASSLTGLAGAYEQYF. In DNA, the CDR3 is TGCGCCAGCAGCCTGACCGGACTAGCGGGAGCATACGAGCAGTACTTC.

V gene TRBV6-5 combines with J gene TRBJ2-6, with D possibly TRBD2 on 5 matching bases. This CDR3 is built from 14 residues. V lost 2 bases and J lost 11, with 13 bases in between. The germline gives CDR1 MNHEY, CDR2 SVGAGI. The CDR3 coding sequence is TGTGCCAGCAGTTACCGCCGCGGGCCTGACGTCCTGACTTTC. This codes for CASSYRRGPDVLTF.